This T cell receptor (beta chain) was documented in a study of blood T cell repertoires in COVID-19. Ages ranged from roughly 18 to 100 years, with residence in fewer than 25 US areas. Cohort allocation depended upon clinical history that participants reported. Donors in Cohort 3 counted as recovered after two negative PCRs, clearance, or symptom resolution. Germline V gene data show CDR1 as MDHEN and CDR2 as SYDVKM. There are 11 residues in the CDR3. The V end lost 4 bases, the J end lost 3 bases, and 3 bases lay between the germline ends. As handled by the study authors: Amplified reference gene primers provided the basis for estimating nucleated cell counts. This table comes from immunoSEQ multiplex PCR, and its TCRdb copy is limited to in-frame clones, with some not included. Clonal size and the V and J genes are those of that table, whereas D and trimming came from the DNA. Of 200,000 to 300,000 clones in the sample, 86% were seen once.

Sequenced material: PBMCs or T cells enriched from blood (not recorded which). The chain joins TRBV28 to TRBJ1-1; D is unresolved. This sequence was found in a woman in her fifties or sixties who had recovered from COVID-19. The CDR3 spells CASSSYTEAFF. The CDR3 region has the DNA TGTGCCAGCAGTTCATACACTGAAGCTTTCTTT.